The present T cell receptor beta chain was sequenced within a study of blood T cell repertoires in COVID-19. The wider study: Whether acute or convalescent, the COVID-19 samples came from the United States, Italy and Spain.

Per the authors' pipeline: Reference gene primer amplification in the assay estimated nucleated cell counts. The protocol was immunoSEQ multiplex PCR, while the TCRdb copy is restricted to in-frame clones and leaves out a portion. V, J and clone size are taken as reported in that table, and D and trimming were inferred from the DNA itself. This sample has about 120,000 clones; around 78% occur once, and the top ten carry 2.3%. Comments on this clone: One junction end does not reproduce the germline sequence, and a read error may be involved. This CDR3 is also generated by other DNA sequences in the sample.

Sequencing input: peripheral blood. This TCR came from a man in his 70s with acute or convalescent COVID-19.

CDR3 bases: TGTGCCAGCAGCGCGACAGGGGAGAACACTGGGGAGCTGTTTTTT. Translated: CASSATGENTGELFF. V usage is TRBV11-2 and J usage is TRBJ2-2, with TRBD1 matching 8 bases. The V gene's germline CDR1 is SGHAT and CDR2 FQNNGV. The CDR3 is 15 residues long.